Listed here are 3 T cell receptor beta chains from one sample, sequenced in a study of beta chain features in type 1 diabetes. Expressed TCRB transcripts were sequenced because the isolated RNA had all been reverse transcribed beforehand. The repertoire was sequenced with immunoSEQ multiplex PCR; TCRdb's copy has only in-frame clones and lacks some. The table includes a few hundred thousand clones, 11% detected once. The sequenced material came from central memory CD4+ T cells from blood. The receptors here all came from a man aged 18-30 years in good health.

The rearrangement joins TRBV6-6 to TRBJ2-7; 9 nucleotides match TRBD2. The V segment lost 6 bases and the J segment 4 bases; nucleotides outside the gene matches: 13. This CDR3 region has 16 residues. Germline loops: CDR1 MNHNY, CDR2 SVGAGI (reference sequence). In DNA, the CDR3 is TGTGCCAGCAGCCCCACGATAGCGGGAGCGAGATACGAGCAGTACTTC. Translated: CASSPTIAGARYEQYF.

This clone occurred many times. The chain joins TRBV27 to TRBJ2-2; D gene ambiguous. Trimming removed 2 bases from V and 5 bases from J, with 6 bases in between. CDR3 length equals 13 residues. From germline, CDR1 is MNHEY and CDR2 SMNVEV (reference sequence). The CDR3, as DNA: TGTGCCAGCAGTTTACATTCTACCGGGGAGCTGTTTTTT. It specifies CASSLHSTGELFF.

This clone was detected only a few times. The J gene is TRBJ2-7, the V gene TRBV28; 10 bases line up with TRBD2. The CDR3 contains 13 residues. Per the germline V gene, CDR1 is MDHEN and CDR2 is SYDVKM. Trimming took 7 bases from V and 11 from J; bases not matched to a gene: 11. CDR3 nucleotides: TGTGCCAGCACCCAGTGGACTAGCGGACGCAAGTACTTC. This codes for CASTQWTSGRKYF.